This TCR beta chain came from a study of cytomegalovirus exposure and HLA in healthy donors. This clone was seen repeatedly, ten times or more. Its matching antigen is unknown. PCR primers comprised 60 Vbeta and 13 Jbeta primers. Sequenced by immunoSEQ multiplex PCR; TCRdb stores in-frame clones only, minus some. This table holds roughly 86,000 clones, around three quarters found once. Study-wide results and caveats: Reportedly, fewer N-insertions than the approximately 690-donor mean appeared in an Asian-associated ancestry cluster in a later analysis. It was shown in a later analysis that HLA-associated TCR beta chains were more clonally expanded than other, equally common chains. Earlier results showed most TCR beta V segments being productive about 87% or about 30% of the time. Common viral pathogens (according to a later analysis) appeared linked to several of the most significant clusters.

The receptor was derived from a man in his sixties in good health and CMV-seronegative. The sample comprised PBMCs.

CDR3 protein: CASSAGPLENTIYF. CDR3 nucleotide sequence: TGTGCCAGCAGCGCAGGGCCTCTGGAAAACACCATATATTTT. The rearrangement joins TRBV2 to TRBJ1-3; D might be TRBD1 (5 bases). The CDR3 runs 14 residues. Germline V lookup: CDR1 SNHLY, CDR2 FYNNEI. V was clipped by 6 bases and J by 6 bases, with 15 bases between them.